What follows describes a single T cell receptor beta chain. Its antigen is undetermined. PCR was performed using 60 Vbeta and 13 Jbeta primers. Produced via immunoSEQ multiplex PCR; TCRdb's table is partial and in-frame only. This table holds 85,000 to 120,000 clones, less than 85% found once. Germline V gene sequence: CDR1 LNHDA, CDR2 SQIVND (reference sequence). V lost 7 bases to trimming and J lost 5 bases, with 20 bases between them. The CDR3 covers 15 residues. The data were obtained in a study of cytomegalovirus exposure and HLA in healthy donors. Findings and limits, study-wide: The presence/absence work took it that sequencing depth was about the same across donors. Later analysis revealed greater clonal expansion in HLA-associated TCR beta chains than in equally common others.

The sample was PBMCs. The V gene is TRBV19, the J gene TRBJ1-1; D might be TRBD1 (5 bases). The source of this sequence is a man between 35 and 55 years old in good health and CMV-seronegative. CDR3 nucleotide sequence: TGTGCCAGTACCCTTACTCCAGGGTTCTTGACTGAAGCTTTCTTT. Protein sequence: CASTLTPGFLTEAFF.